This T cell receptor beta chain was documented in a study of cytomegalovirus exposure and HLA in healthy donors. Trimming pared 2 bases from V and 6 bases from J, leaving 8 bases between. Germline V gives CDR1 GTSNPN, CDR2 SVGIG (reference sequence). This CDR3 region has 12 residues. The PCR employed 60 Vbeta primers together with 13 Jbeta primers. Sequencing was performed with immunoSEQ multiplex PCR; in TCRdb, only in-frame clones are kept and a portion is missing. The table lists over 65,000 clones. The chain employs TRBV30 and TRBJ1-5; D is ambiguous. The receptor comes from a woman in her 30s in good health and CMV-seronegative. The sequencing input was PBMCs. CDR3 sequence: CAWSSGFQPQHF. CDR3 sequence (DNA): TGTGCCTGGAGTTCGGGTTTTCAGCCCCAGCATTTT.